This T cell receptor beta chain was captured by sequencing in a study of memory CD4+ T cells and cytomegalovirus serostatus. Study overall: Donors were healthy Belgian adults, under 10 CMV seropositive and about 24 seronegative.

Overall study findings and caveats: About 40% of the roughly 150 known CMV-associated TCRbeta sequences appeared in CD4+ memory.

This clone has just a few counts. Its antigen is as yet unknown. The authors' processing: Out-of-frame sequences were removed, leaving 2 million to 2.5 million distinct TCRbeta sequences. TCRdb keeps only in-frame clones here, not all; method: immunoSEQ multiplex PCR. That table gives V, J and clone size, and the DNA gave D and trimming. The repertoire holds around 40,000 clones, with approximately 78% as singletons. The sort gate was single viable CD3+CD4+CD8-CD45RO+ cells for memory CD4+ T cells. Positive selection with CD4 microbeads enriched total CD4+ T cells. What was sequenced was memory CD4+ T cells from blood. The receptor was isolated from an adult in good health and CMV-seronegative.

The CDR3 bases are TGTGCCAGTTCCGACCCTTTTCGGCTAGTGAACACTGAAGCTTTCTTT. This encodes CASSDPFRLVNTEAFF. The rearrangement uses TRBV19 and TRBJ1-1, with D uncertain. Trimming took 8 bases from V and 0 from J, leaving 19 bases between them. The CDR3 is 16 amino acids. In germline, CDR1 is LNHDA, CDR2 SQIVND (reference sequence).